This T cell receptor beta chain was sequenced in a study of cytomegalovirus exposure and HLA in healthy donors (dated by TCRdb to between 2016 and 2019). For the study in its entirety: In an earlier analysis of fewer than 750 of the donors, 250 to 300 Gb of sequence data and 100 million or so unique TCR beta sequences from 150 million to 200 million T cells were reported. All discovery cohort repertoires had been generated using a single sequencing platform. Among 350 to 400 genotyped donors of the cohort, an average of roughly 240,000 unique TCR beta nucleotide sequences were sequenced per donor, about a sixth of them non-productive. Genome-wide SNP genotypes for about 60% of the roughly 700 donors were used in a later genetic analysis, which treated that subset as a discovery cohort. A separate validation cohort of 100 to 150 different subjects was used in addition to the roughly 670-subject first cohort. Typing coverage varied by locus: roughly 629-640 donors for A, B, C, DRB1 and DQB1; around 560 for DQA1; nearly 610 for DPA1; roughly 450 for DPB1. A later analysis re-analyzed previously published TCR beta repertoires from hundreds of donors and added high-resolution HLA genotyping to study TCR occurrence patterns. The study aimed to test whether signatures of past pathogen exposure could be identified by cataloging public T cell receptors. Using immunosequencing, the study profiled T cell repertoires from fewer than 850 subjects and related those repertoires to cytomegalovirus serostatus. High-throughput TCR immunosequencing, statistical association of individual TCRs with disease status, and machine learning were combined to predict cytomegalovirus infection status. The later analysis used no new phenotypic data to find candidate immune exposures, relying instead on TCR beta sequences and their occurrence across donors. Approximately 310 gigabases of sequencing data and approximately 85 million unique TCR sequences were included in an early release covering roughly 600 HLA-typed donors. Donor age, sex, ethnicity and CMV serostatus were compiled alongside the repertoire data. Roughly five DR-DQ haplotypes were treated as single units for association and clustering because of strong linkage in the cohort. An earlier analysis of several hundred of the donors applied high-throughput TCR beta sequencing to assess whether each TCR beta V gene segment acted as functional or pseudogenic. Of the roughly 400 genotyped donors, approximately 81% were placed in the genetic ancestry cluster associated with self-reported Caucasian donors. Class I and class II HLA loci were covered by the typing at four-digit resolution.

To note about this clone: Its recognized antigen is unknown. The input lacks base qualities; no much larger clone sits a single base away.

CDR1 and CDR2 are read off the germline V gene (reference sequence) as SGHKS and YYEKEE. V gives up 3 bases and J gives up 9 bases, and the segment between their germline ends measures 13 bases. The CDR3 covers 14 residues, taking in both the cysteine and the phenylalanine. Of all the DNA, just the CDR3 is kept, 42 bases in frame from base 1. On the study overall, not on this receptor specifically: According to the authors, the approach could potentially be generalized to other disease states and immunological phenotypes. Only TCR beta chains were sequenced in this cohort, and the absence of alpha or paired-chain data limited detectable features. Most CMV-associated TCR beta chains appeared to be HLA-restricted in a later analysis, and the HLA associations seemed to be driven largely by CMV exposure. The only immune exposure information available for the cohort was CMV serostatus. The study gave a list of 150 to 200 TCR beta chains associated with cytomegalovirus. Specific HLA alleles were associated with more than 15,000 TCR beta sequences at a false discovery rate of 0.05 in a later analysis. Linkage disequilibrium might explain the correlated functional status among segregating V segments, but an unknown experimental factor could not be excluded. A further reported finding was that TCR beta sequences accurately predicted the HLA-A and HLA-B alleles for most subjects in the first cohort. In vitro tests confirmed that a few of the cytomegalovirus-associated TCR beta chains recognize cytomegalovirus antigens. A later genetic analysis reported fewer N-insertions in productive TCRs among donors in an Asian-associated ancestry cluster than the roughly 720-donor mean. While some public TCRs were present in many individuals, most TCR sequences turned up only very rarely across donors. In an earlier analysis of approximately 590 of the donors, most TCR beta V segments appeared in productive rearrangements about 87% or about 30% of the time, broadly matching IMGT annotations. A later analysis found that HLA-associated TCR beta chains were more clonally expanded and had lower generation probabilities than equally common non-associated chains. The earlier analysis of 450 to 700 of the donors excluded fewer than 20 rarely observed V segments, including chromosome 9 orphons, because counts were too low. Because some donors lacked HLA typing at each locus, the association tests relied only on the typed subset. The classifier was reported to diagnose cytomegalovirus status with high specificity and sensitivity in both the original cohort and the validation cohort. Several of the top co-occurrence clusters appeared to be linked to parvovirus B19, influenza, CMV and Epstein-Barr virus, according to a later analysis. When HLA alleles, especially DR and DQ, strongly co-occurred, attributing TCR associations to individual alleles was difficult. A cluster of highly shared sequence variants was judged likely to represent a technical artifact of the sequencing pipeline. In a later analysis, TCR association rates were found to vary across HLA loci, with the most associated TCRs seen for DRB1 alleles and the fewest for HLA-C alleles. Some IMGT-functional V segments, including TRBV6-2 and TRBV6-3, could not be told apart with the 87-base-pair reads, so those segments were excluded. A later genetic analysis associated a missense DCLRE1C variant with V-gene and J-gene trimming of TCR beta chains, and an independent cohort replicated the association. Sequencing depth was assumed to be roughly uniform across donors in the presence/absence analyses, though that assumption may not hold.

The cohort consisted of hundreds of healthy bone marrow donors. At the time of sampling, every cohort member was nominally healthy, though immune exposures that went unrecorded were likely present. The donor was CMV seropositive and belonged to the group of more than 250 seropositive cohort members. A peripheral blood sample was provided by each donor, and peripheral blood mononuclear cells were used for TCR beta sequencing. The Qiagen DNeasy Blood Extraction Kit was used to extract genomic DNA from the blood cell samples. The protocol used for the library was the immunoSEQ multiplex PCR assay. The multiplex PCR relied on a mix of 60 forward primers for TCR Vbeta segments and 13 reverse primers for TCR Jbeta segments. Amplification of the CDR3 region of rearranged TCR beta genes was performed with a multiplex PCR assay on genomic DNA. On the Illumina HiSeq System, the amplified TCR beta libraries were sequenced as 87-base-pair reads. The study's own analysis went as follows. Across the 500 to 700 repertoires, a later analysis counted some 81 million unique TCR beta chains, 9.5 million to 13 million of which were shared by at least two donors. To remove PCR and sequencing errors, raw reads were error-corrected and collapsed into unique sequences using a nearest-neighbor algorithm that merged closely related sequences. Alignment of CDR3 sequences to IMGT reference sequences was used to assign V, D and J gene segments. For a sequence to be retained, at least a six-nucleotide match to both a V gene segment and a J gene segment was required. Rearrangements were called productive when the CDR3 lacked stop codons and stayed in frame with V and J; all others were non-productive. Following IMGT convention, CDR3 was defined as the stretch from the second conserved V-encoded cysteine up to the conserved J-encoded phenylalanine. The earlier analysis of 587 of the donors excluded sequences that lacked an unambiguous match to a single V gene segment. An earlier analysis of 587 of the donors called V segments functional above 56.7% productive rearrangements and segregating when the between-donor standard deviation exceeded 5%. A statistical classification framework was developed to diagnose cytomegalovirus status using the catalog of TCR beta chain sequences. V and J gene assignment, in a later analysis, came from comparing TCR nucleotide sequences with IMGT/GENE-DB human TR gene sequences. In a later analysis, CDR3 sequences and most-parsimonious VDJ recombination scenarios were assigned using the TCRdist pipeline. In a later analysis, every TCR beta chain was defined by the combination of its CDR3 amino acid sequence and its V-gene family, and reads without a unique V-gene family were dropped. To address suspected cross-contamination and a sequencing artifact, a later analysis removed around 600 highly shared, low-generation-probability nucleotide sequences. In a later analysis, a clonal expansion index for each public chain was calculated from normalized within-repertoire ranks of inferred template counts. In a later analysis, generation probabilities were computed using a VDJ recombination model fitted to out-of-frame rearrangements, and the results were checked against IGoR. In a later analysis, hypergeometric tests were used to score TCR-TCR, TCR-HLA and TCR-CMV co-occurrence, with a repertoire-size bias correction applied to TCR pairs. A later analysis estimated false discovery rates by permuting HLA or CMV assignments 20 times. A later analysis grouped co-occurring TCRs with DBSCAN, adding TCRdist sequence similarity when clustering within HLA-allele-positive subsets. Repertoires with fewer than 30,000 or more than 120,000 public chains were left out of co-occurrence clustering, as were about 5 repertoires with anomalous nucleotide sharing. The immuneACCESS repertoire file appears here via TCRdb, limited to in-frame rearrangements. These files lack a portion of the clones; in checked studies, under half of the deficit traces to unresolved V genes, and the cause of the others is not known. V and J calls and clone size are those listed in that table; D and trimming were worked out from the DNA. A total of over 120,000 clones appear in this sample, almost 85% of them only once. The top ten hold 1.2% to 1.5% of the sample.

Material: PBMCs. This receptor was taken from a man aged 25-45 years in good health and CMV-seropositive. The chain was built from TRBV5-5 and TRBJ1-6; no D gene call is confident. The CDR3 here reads CASSWRTWSSPLHF. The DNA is TGTGCCAGCAGCTGGAGGACTTGGAGTTCACCCCTCCACTTT.